The sequence of this TCR beta chain was determined in a study of PD-L1 blockade in urothelial cancer. Study information: Blood yielded a median of about 140,000 T cells per sample.

Sequencing used immunoSEQ multiplex PCR; TCRdb keeps in-frame clones, though not all of them. Altogether about 84,000 clones are present, about four fifths being singletons, with the ten largest covering 9.5%. Urothelial carcinoma, locally advanced or metastatic, affected the patients. All patients handed over anywhere from 1 to 8 samples, pretreatment and on-treatment. Study conclusions and caveats: By 3 weeks, tumor-associated blood clones had expanded more in durable-benefit patients.

Comments on this clone: No antigen is known for it.

This sequence originates from a man in his 70s with urothelial cancer. Sequencing was performed on PBMCs, taken around atezolizumab (anti-PD-L1) treatment.

The CDR3 protein is CASSYSGTSPYEQYF. CDR3 nucleotides: TGTGCCAGCAGCTACTCCGGGACTAGCCCCTACGAGCAGTACTTC. The chain links TRBV11-2 to TRBJ2-7; 9 bases fit TRBD2. The length of the CDR3 is 15 residues. The V segment lost 4 bases and the J segment 2 bases; nucleotides outside the gene matches: 6. In germline, CDR1 is SGHAT, CDR2 FQNNGV. Together with reference TRBV11-2 and TRBJ2-7, the CDR3 gives the full variable domain: EAGVAQSPRYKIIEKRQSVAFWCNPISGHATLYWYQQILGQGPKLLIQFQNNGVVDDSQLPKDRFSAERLKGVDSTLKIQPAKLEDSAVYLCASSYSGTSPYEQYFGPGTRLTVT.